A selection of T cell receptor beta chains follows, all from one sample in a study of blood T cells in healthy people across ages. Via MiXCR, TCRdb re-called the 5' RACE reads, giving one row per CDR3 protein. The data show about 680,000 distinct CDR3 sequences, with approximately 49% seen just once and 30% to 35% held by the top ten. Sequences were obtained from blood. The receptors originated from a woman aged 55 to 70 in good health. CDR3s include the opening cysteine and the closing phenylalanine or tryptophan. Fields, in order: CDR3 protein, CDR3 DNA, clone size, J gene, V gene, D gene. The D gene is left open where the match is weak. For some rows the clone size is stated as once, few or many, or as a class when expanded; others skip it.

CDR3aa: CASSKAQRELAYFETQYF
CDR3nt: TGTGCCAGCAGCAAAGCGCAAAGAGAACTAGCGTACTTCGAGACCCAGTACTTC
abundance: few
j_gene: TRBJ2-5
v_gene: TRBV21-1
d_gene: NA

CDR3aa: CAGRMTGREKLFF
CDR3nt: TGTGCCGGGCGTATGACAGGGCGGGAAAAACTGTTTTTT
abundance: NA
j_gene: TRBJ1-4
v_gene: TRBV21-1
d_gene: NA

CDR3aa: CASSFDAGGRRMETQYF
CDR3nt: TGTGCTAGCAGTTTCGACGCGGGAGGGCGGAGGATGGAGACCCAGTACTTC
abundance: NA
j_gene: TRBJ2-5
v_gene: TRBV28
d_gene: TRBD2

CDR3aa: CASSPGQEKPNYGYTF
CDR3nt: TGTGCCAGCAGTCCCGGACAGGAGAAGCCTAACTATGGCTACACCTTC
abundance: NA
j_gene: TRBJ1-2
v_gene: TRBV27
d_gene: TRBD1

CDR3aa: CASTSLAGDPDTQYF
CDR3nt: TGTGCCAGCACCTCACTAGCGGGAGACCCAGATACGCAGTATTTT
abundance: NA
j_gene: TRBJ2-3
v_gene: TRBV27
d_gene: TRBD2

CDR3aa: CASTHSGARYEQYF
CDR3nt: TGTGCCAGCACACACTCAGGGGCCCGATACGAGCAGTACTTC
abundance: NA
j_gene: TRBJ2-7
v_gene: TRBV5-6
d_gene: NA

CDR3aa: CSARAGGHNYGYTF
CDR3nt: TGCAGTGCTAGGGCAGGGGGGCATAACTATGGCTACACCTTC
abundance: NA
j_gene: TRBJ1-2
v_gene: TRBV20-1
d_gene: TRBD1

CDR3aa: CASSLSSGREYEQYF
CDR3nt: TGTGCCAGCTCACTCAGTAGCGGGAGAGAGTACGAGCAGTACTTC
abundance: once
j_gene: TRBJ2-7
v_gene: TRBV18
d_gene: TRBD2

CDR3aa: CASSLENPGQETQYF
CDR3nt: TGTGCCAGCAGCTTGGAGAATCCGGGACAAGAGACCCAGTACTTC
abundance: NA
j_gene: TRBJ2-5
v_gene: TRBV5-5
d_gene: NA

CDR3aa: CSARNLGTDEKLFF
CDR3nt: TGCAGTGCTAGAAACTTAGGGACCGATGAAAAACTGTTTTTT
abundance: NA
j_gene: TRBJ1-4
v_gene: TRBV20-1
d_gene: NA

CDR3aa: CASSSSGQGASYEQYF
CDR3nt: TGTGCCAGCAGCTCATCGGGACAGGGGGCCTCCTACGAGCAGTACTTC
abundance: NA
j_gene: TRBJ2-7
v_gene: TRBV28
d_gene: TRBD1

CDR3aa: CATSREGAGSGYGYNF
CDR3nt: TGTGCCACCAGCAGAGAAGGGGCAGGGTCGGGCTATGGCTACAACTTC
abundance: NA
j_gene: TRBJ1-2
v_gene: TRBV15
d_gene: NA

CDR3aa: CSASPPKQQGEQYF
CDR3nt: TGCAGTGCTAGCCCGCCAAAACAGCAAGGCGAGCAGTACTTC
abundance: once
j_gene: TRBJ2-7
v_gene: TRBV20-1
d_gene: NA

CDR3aa: CATGLAGGGNEQFF
CDR3nt: TGTGCCACCGGACTAGCGGGAGGTGGCAATGAGCAGTTCTTC
abundance: few
j_gene: TRBJ2-1
v_gene: TRBV10-3
d_gene: TRBD2

CDR3aa: CAISEPMASTDTQYF
CDR3nt: TGTGCCATCAGTGAGCCTATGGCGAGCACAGATACGCAGTATTTT
abundance: NA
j_gene: TRBJ2-3
v_gene: TRBV10-3
d_gene: NA

CDR3aa: CASSWGGTYGYTF
CDR3nt: TGCGCCAGCAGCTGGGGCGGAACCTATGGCTACACCTTC
abundance: NA
j_gene: TRBJ1-2
v_gene: TRBV5-1
d_gene: NA

CDR3aa: CASSAEAPSSYNEQFF
CDR3nt: TGCGCCAGCAGCGCTGAGGCGCCCAGCTCCTACAATGAGCAGTTCTTC
abundance: NA
j_gene: TRBJ2-1
v_gene: TRBV5-1
d_gene: NA

CDR3aa: CSSGSGNTGELFF
CDR3nt: TGCAGCTCGGGTAGCGGGAACACCGGGGAGCTGTTTTTT
abundance: NA
j_gene: TRBJ2-2
v_gene: TRBV20-1
d_gene: NA

CDR3aa: CASSNDRGLSGTIQYF
CDR3nt: TGTGCCAGCAGTAATGACAGGGGGCTATCAGGAACCATTCAGTACTTC
abundance: once
j_gene: TRBJ2-4
v_gene: TRBV2
d_gene: TRBD1

CDR3aa: CASSLLGGSATYEQYF
CDR3nt: TGTGCCAGCAGCTTATTGGGCGGGAGTGCTACCTACGAGCAGTACTTC
abundance: NA
j_gene: TRBJ2-7
v_gene: TRBV7-9
d_gene: TRBD2

CDR3aa: CASSQHPLGVYEQFF
CDR3nt: TGTGCCAGCAGCCAACATCCCCTCGGGGTCTATGAGCAGTTCTTC
abundance: NA
j_gene: TRBJ2-1
v_gene: TRBV3-1
d_gene: NA

CDR3aa: CASSEATDTQYF
CDR3nt: TGTGCCAGCAGTGAAGCAACAGATACGCAGTATTTT
abundance: NA
j_gene: TRBJ2-3
v_gene: TRBV6-1
d_gene: NA

CDR3aa: CASSDPGDLSYEQYF
CDR3nt: TGTGCCAGCAGTGATCCAGGGGACCTCTCCTACGAGCAGTACTTC
abundance: NA
j_gene: TRBJ2-7
v_gene: TRBV25-1
d_gene: NA

CDR3aa: CASRRTYSYEQYF
CDR3nt: TGTGCCAGCAGAAGGACCTATTCCTACGAGCAGTACTTC
abundance: NA
j_gene: TRBJ2-7
v_gene: TRBV28
d_gene: NA

CDR3aa: CASSFWRTSPNEQFF
CDR3nt: TGTGCCAGCAGTTTCTGGCGGACTAGCCCCAATGAGCAGTTCTTC
abundance: NA
j_gene: TRBJ2-1
v_gene: TRBV6-1
d_gene: TRBD2

CDR3aa: CSAGGQENQETQYF
CDR3nt: TGCAGTGCTGGGGGACAGGAGAACCAAGAGACCCAGTACTTC
abundance: few
j_gene: TRBJ2-5
v_gene: TRBV20-1
d_gene: TRBD1

CDR3aa: CSASNSGGRTEAFF
CDR3nt: TGCAGTGCTAGTAACTCAGGGGGGCGTACTGAAGCTTTCTTT
abundance: NA
j_gene: TRBJ1-1
v_gene: TRBV20-1
d_gene: TRBD1

CDR3aa: CASTRTSGSDEQYF
CDR3nt: TGTGCCAGCACCCGGACTAGCGGGAGCGATGAGCAGTACTTC
abundance: NA
j_gene: TRBJ2-7
v_gene: TRBV28
d_gene: TRBD2

CDR3aa: CSADWTGRETQYF
CDR3nt: TGCAGTGCAGACTGGACAGGACGAGAGACCCAGTACTTC
abundance: few
j_gene: TRBJ2-5
v_gene: TRBV20-1
d_gene: TRBD1

CDR3aa: CASSLGGGRGTEAFF
CDR3nt: TGTGCCAGCAGCTTAGGCGGGGGGCGAGGCACTGAAGCTTTCTTT
abundance: few
j_gene: TRBJ1-1
v_gene: TRBV7-8
d_gene: NA

CDR3aa: CASSSEAGAGEQYF
CDR3nt: TGTGCCAGCAGCTCGGAAGCAGGGGCAGGGGAGCAGTACTTC
abundance: NA
j_gene: TRBJ2-5
v_gene: TRBV9
d_gene: NA

CDR3aa: CIPQGSGGIGHNEQFF
CDR3nt: TGCATTCCGCAGGGGTCTGGCGGGATCGGACACAATGAGCAGTTCTTC
abundance: few
j_gene: TRBJ2-1
v_gene: TRBV20-1
d_gene: NA

CDR3aa: CASSGPLAGRGDTQYF
CDR3nt: TGCGCCAGCAGCGGGCCTTTAGCGGGAAGGGGAGATACGCAGTATTTT
abundance: NA
j_gene: TRBJ2-3
v_gene: TRBV5-1
d_gene: TRBD2

CDR3aa: CSARVGRSSYNEQFF
CDR3nt: TGCAGTGCTAGGGTAGGGAGGAGCTCCTACAATGAGCAGTTCTTC
abundance: few
j_gene: TRBJ2-1
v_gene: TRBV20-1
d_gene: NA

CDR3aa: CASSSSRATEAFF
CDR3nt: TGCGCCAGCAGCTCGAGCAGGGCCACTGAAGCTTTCTTT
abundance: NA
j_gene: TRBJ1-1
v_gene: TRBV5-1
d_gene: NA

CDR3aa: CASRDSPNSPLHF
CDR3nt: TGTGCCTCCCGGGACAGTCCAAATTCACCCCTCCACTTT
abundance: NA
j_gene: TRBJ1-6
v_gene: TRBV6-5
d_gene: TRBD1

CDR3aa: CASSLEWRLSYNSPLHF
CDR3nt: TGTGCCAGCAGCTTAGAATGGCGGCTATCCTATAATTCACCCCTCCACTTT
abundance: few
j_gene: TRBJ1-6
v_gene: TRBV7-2
d_gene: NA

CDR3aa: CSVITGGLNQPQHF
CDR3nt: TGCAGCGTTATCACAGGGGGACTCAATCAGCCCCAGCATTTT
abundance: few
j_gene: TRBJ1-5
v_gene: TRBV29-1
d_gene: TRBD1

CDR3aa: CASSLTQVSYSEQFF
CDR3nt: TGTGCCAGCAGCTTAACACAGGTCTCCTACAGTGAGCAGTTCTTC
abundance: NA
j_gene: TRBJ2-1
v_gene: TRBV7-3
d_gene: NA

CDR3aa: CASSSAQGAMYF
CDR3nt: TGCGCCAGCAGCTCGGCACAGGGGGCGATGTATTTT
abundance: NA
j_gene: TRBJ2-3
v_gene: TRBV5-1
d_gene: TRBD1

CDR3aa: CSARLRGTGANVLTF
CDR3nt: TGCAGTGCTAGACTTAGGGGAACTGGGGCCAACGTCCTGACTTTC
abundance: NA
j_gene: TRBJ2-6
v_gene: TRBV20-1
d_gene: NA

CDR3aa: CASSRSDSSSYNEQFF
CDR3nt: TGTGCCAGCAGTCGATCGGACAGCAGCTCCTACAATGAGCAGTTCTTC
abundance: many
j_gene: TRBJ2-1
v_gene: TRBV12-3/TRBV12-4
d_gene: NA

CDR3aa: CASSPNARPNEKLFF
CDR3nt: TGTGCCAGCAGCCCGAATGCAAGGCCCAATGAAAAACTGTTTTTT
abundance: NA
j_gene: TRBJ1-4
v_gene: TRBV11-2
d_gene: NA

CDR3aa: CASSYRDTYNEQFF
CDR3nt: TGTGCCAGCAGTTACAGGGACACTTACAATGAGCAGTTCTTC
abundance: NA
j_gene: TRBJ2-1
v_gene: TRBV6-5
d_gene: NA

CDR3aa: CASRLPSLMTSGRFEETQYF
CDR3nt: TGCGCCAGCAGACTTCCTTCTCTAATGACTAGCGGGAGATTCGAAGAGACCCAGTACTTC
abundance: NA
j_gene: TRBJ2-5
v_gene: TRBV5-1
d_gene: TRBD2

CDR3aa: CATGLAGAPEQFF
CDR3nt: TGTGCCACCGGACTAGCGGGGGCCCCAGAGCAGTTCTTC
abundance: NA
j_gene: TRBJ2-1
v_gene: TRBV28
d_gene: TRBD2

CDR3aa: CASSLWGPRGTEAFF
CDR3nt: TGCGCCAGCAGCTTGTGGGGCCCAAGGGGTACTGAAGCTTTCTTT
abundance: NA
j_gene: TRBJ1-1
v_gene: TRBV5-1
d_gene: NA

CDR3aa: CSVASGRSEQFF
CDR3nt: TGCAGTGTGGCTAGCGGGAGGAGTGAGCAGTTCTTC
abundance: few
j_gene: TRBJ2-1
v_gene: TRBV20-1
d_gene: TRBD2

CDR3aa: CASSQRGEAYEQYF
CDR3nt: TGTGCCAGCAGCCAAAGAGGGGAAGCCTACGAGCAGTACTTC
abundance: NA
j_gene: TRBJ2-7
v_gene: TRBV3-1
d_gene: NA

CDR3aa: CASSPRTGPAGDTEAFF
CDR3nt: TGTGCCAGCAGCCCTCGGACAGGGCCTGCGGGTGACACTGAAGCTTTCTTT
abundance: NA
j_gene: TRBJ1-1
v_gene: TRBV7-2
d_gene: TRBD1

CDR3aa: CASSGRLSSYEQYF
CDR3nt: TGTGCCAGCAGCGGGAGACTGAGCTCCTACGAGCAGTACTTC
abundance: NA
j_gene: TRBJ2-7
v_gene: TRBV2
d_gene: NA

CDR3aa: CASSLRKTGAKNIQYF
CDR3nt: TGTGCCAGCAGTCTCCGAAAAACCGGAGCCAAAAACATTCAGTACTTC
abundance: few
j_gene: TRBJ2-4
v_gene: TRBV6-2/TRBV6-3
d_gene: NA

CDR3aa: CTSSRAGTQNYEQYF
CDR3nt: TGCACCAGCAGCCGGGCCGGGACGCAGAACTACGAGCAGTACTTC
abundance: NA
j_gene: TRBJ2-7
v_gene: TRBV1
d_gene: NA

CDR3aa: CATTQGQGAYGYTF
CDR3nt: TGTGCCACCACCCAGGGGCAGGGGGCATATGGCTACACCTTC
abundance: few
j_gene: TRBJ1-2
v_gene: TRBV15
d_gene: TRBD1

CDR3aa: CASSQARSSGYEQYF
CDR3nt: TGTGCCAGCAGCCAAGCCCGTTCGAGCGGCTACGAGCAGTACTTC
abundance: once
j_gene: TRBJ2-7
v_gene: TRBV4-2
d_gene: NA